The 24 T cell receptor beta chains reported below all come from one sample, sequenced in a study of early T cells in non-severe SARS-CoV-2 infection. Via MiXCR, TCRdb re-called the 5' RACE reads, giving one row per CDR3 protein. The data show 25,000 to 35,000 distinct CDR3 sequences, around 6% seen once. Here the sequenced sample was whole blood, taken at baseline. Receptors originate from an adult who was a healthcare worker with PCR-confirmed SARS-CoV-2 infection or an uninfected control (not recorded which).

The J gene is TRBJ1-6, the V gene TRBV14; D is perhaps TRBD1 (6 bases). The CDR3 runs 17 residues. Trimming cost V 3 bases and J 4 bases, with 16 bases left between them. Looked up from germline, CDR1 is SGHDN and CDR2 is FVKESK. The CDR3 sequence is CASSQYTGKRYNSPLHF. DNA for the CDR3: TGTGCCAGCAGCCAGTACACAGGGAAACGGTATAATTCACCCCTCCACTTT. Supplemented by reference TRBV14 and TRBJ1-6, the full variable domain reads EAGVTQFPSHSVIEKGQTVTLRCDPISGHDNLYWYRRVMGKEIKFLLHFVKESKQDESGMPNNRFLAERTGGTYSTLKVQPAELEDSGVYFCASSQYTGKRYNSPLHFGNGTRLTVT.

This clonotype was seen many times. V gene TRBV7-9 combines with J gene TRBJ1-2; D possibly corresponds to TRBD1 (5 bases). CDR1 and CDR2 (germline): SEHNR, FQNEAQ (reference sequence). This CDR3 has 13 residues. V lost 3 bases, J lost 2 bases, and 7 bases lay in between. DNA for the CDR3: TGTGCCAGCAGCTTCCCAGGGAACTATGGCTACACCTTC. Translation: CASSFPGNYGYTF. Variable domain in full (rest from reference TRBV7-9 and TRBJ1-2): DTGVSQNPRHKITKRGQNVTFRCDPISEHNRLYWYRQTLGQGPEFLTYFQNEAQLEKSRLLSDRFSAERPKGSFSTLEIQRTEQGDSAMYLCASSFPGNYGYTFGSGTRLTVV.

This clonotype was found many times. The chain uses TRBV19 and TRBJ2-2, with D tentatively TRBD1 or TRBD2 (5 bases each). The V and J ends lost 4 bases and 9 bases respectively, with 15 bases between them. Per germline, CDR1 LNHDA and CDR2 SQIVND (reference sequence). This CDR3 is built from 14 residues. The CDR3 nucleotides read TGTGCCAGTAGTACACCGGGGCTGATCCGGGAGCTGTTTTTT. It translates to CASSTPGLIRELFF. Combining the CDR3 with reference TRBV19 and TRBJ2-2 gives the whole variable domain DGGITQSPKYLFRKEGQNVTLSCEQNLNHDAMYWYRQDPGQGLRLIYYSQIVNDFQKGDIAEGYSVSREKKESFPLTVTSAQKNPTAFYLCASSTPGLIRELFFGEGSRLTVL.

The table lists this clonotype with a few counts. The gene calls are TRBV5-6 and TRBJ1-2, with TRBD1 matching over 9 bases. V trimming: 3 bases; J trimming: 2 bases; junction bases outside the gene matches: 8. Germline CDR1 is SGHDT and CDR2 is YYEEEE. There are 16 residues in the CDR3. The CDR3 DNA follows: TGTGCCAGCAGCTCGCCTTTGGACAGGGGAAACTATGGCTACACCTTC. As protein: CASSSPLDRGNYGYTF.

This clonotype showed up many times. This chain links TRBV24-1 with TRBJ2-1; tentatively, D is TRBD2 (7 bases). The CDR3 runs to 14 residues. The V end was cut by 9 bases, the J end by 8 bases, with 19 bases between. Germline V CDR1 and CDR2: KGHDR, SFDVKD. The CDR3 sequence: CATGFSRGAYEQFF. In nucleotides, the CDR3 is TGTGCCACCGGCTTTAGCCGGGGGGCCTATGAGCAGTTCTTC.

This clonotype came up many times. This chain uses TRBV20-1 with TRBJ2-1; 8 bases are shared with TRBD2. The CDR3 totals 16 residues. V was pared by 2 bases and J by 5 bases, with 11 bases of the junction left unmatched. Germline CDR1 is DFQATT and CDR2 is SNEGSKA (reference sequence). CDR3 loop: CSARWGPGTSDNEQFF. In DNA, the CDR3 is TGCAGTGCTAGATGGGGTCCCGGGACTAGTGACAATGAGCAGTTCTTC.

V and J are TRBV30 and TRBJ1-1; no firm D call. The CDR3 has 14 amino acids. CDR1 is GTSNPN and CDR2 is SVGIG in the germline V gene (reference sequence). Trimming left V 1 base short and J 1 base short, with 10 bases between. CDR3 sequence (DNA): TGTGCCTGGAGTGGGGCGGGCCGGAACACTGAAGCTTTCTTT. Protein sequence: CAWSGAGRNTEAFF.

This clonotype occurred many times. The chain recombines TRBV5-4 with TRBJ2-3, with D maybe TRBD2 (6 bases). CDR1 and CDR2 (germline): SGHNT, YYREEE (reference sequence). The length of the CDR3 is 15 residues. V was shortened by 0 bases and J by 6 bases, with 14 bases between the two germline ends. The CDR3 bases are TGTGCCAGCAGCTTGGAGCAGCGGGTTTCCGATACGCAGTATTTT. Its translation is CASSLEQRVSDTQYF.

This clonotype was observed at least ten times. V and J are TRBV29-1 and TRBJ2-3; D tentatively reads TRBD1 or TRBD2 (5 bases each). Per germline, CDR1 SQVTM and CDR2 ANQGSEA. Trimming removed 7 bases at V and 1 base at J, with 18 bases between. The CDR3 totals 15 residues. The CDR3 region is CSAARDLGGTDTQYF. The CDR3 coding sequence is TGCAGCGCCGCCCGGGATCTGGGGGGCACAGATACGCAGTATTTT.

In its sample, this clonotype was seen many times. The CDR3 sequence is CSASSRTSVYNEQFF. For the CDR3, the DNA is TGCAGTGCTAGTTCCCGGACTAGCGTATACAATGAGCAGTTCTTC. The chain employs TRBV20-1 and TRBJ2-1, with 9 bases that match TRBD2. V lost 3 bases, J lost 4 bases, and 7 bases stayed unmatched. CDR3 length: 15 residues. Germline-derived CDR1 and CDR2 are DFQATT and SNEGSKA (reference sequence).

V gene TRBV5-4 combines with J gene TRBJ2-1; D remains unclear. Trimming cost V 0 bases and J 12 bases, with 7 bases left between them. CDR3 size: 11 residues. Per germline, CDR1 SGHNT and CDR2 YYREEE (reference sequence). CDR3 in amino acids: CASSLDSLQFF. The CDR3 DNA follows: TGTGCCAGCAGCTTGGATAGTCTGCAGTTCTTC.

This clonotype was observed at least ten times. The genes are TRBV12-3 or TRBV12-4 and TRBJ2-5, with D tentatively TRBD2 (6 bases). The CDR3 sequence is 14 residues long. With 6 bases removed from V and 2 bases from J, the gap between germline ends came to 13 bases. DNA of the CDR3: TGTGCCAGCAGCAACCGGGACTTACAAGAGACCCAGTACTTC. Its protein is CASSNRDLQETQYF.

This clonotype has a count of ten or more. The CDR3 DNA is TGTGCCAGCTCACCACAAGGACTAGCGGGGGACGAGCAGTACTTC. Translation: CASSPQGLAGDEQYF. The chain carries TRBV18 and TRBJ2-7, with 13 nucleotides matching TRBD2. Germline CDR1 and CDR2: KGHSH and LQKENI. The CDR3 spans 15 residues. The V gene end was trimmed by 1 base and the J gene end by 5 bases; junction bases not matched to a gene: 2.

The sample holds a few counts of this clonotype. The chain recombines TRBV7-2 with TRBJ2-1; D gene ambiguous. Trimming stripped 3 bases from V and 4 bases from J, with 10 bases between. Germline V gives CDR1 SGHTA, CDR2 FQGNSA. The CDR3 is 14 amino acids. The CDR3 nucleotides read TGTGCCAGCAGCTTCGATCCCCTTTACAATGAGCAGTTCTTC. Translation: CASSFDPLYNEQFF.

Ten or more counts support this clonotype. CDR3 protein: CASSLSLQSYNEQFF. The CDR3 nucleotides read TGCGCCAGCAGCTTGTCCCTGCAATCCTACAATGAGCAGTTCTTC. The V call is TRBV5-1, the J call TRBJ2-1; D not resolved. This CDR3 has 15 residues. Trimming pared 1 base from V and 1 base from J, leaving 9 bases between. Germline assignment: CDR1 SGHRS and CDR2 YFSETQ.

This clonotype was detected only a few times. The chain joins TRBV12-3 or TRBV12-4 to TRBJ2-3; 10 bases align to TRBD2. V gave up 4 bases and J gave up 1 base; unmatched junction bases: 2. CDR3 length: 15 amino acids. The CDR3: CASSSGTSGTDTQYF. The CDR3 DNA sequence: TGTGCCAGCAGTTCCGGGACTAGCGGCACAGATACGCAGTATTTT.

This clonotype has at least ten counts. The chain links TRBV10-2 to TRBJ2-1, with 12 bases matching TRBD1. V shed 4 bases and J 6 bases; nucleotides not matched to a gene: 4. The CDR3 totals 15 residues. Germline assignment: CDR1 WSHSY and CDR2 SAAADI. This chain's CDR3 is CASSAGTGGLNEQFF. CDR3 sequence (DNA): TGCGCCAGCAGTGCCGGGACAGGGGGCCTCAATGAGCAGTTCTTC.

This clonotype was found a few times. The rearrangement links TRBV6-1 to TRBJ2-7; 8 bases map to TRBD1. Germline assignment: CDR1 MNHNS and CDR2 SASEGT. Germline trimming cut 7 bases from V and 5 bases from J; bases unmatched to any gene: 7. This CDR3 spans 13 amino acids. CDR3 nucleotide sequence: TGTGCCAGCACCAGGGCAGGGGGCGACGAGCAGTACTTC. Translation gives CASTRAGGDEQYF.

At least ten counts were recorded for this clonotype. The V and J genes are TRBV7-6 and TRBJ2-2; TRBD2 might be the D (6 bases). Germline loops: CDR1 SGHVS, CDR2 FNYEAQ. Trimming took 0 bases from V and 7 from J, leaving 12 bases between them. The length of the CDR3 is 15 residues. The CDR3 DNA reads as TGTGCCAGCAGCTTAGCCCCCCAGGGAGGCGGGGAGCTGTTTTTT. It codes for CASSLAPQGGGELFF.

This clonotype has just a few counts. This chain's CDR3 is CASSLGSGANVLTF. CDR3 nucleotide sequence: TGCGCCAGCAGCTTGGGCTCTGGGGCCAACGTCCTGACTTTC. This chain links TRBV5-1 with TRBJ2-6; no clear D gene. CDR3 size: 14 residues. The germline V gene has CDR1 SGHRS and CDR2 YFSETQ. With 0 bases removed from V and 0 bases from J, the gap between germline ends came to 1 base.

This clonotype was picked up many times. Relative to the germline gene, one junction end is altered; a read error may explain this. The genes are TRBV7-7 and TRBJ2-3; no clear D gene. The CDR3 is made up of 15 amino acids. Looked up from germline, CDR1 is SSHAT and CDR2 is FNYEAQ (reference sequence). Here the CDR3 reads CASSLVERRTDTQYF. DNA for the CDR3: TGTGCTAGCAGCTTAGTCGAGCGACGCACAGATACGCAGTATTTT.

V and J are TRBV2 and TRBJ2-7; D uncertain. V was trimmed by 7 bases and J by 6 bases, leaving 16 bases between them. The germline V gene encodes CDR1 SNHLY and CDR2 FYNNEI. The CDR3 length is 13 residues. The CDR3 DNA reads TGTGCCAGCATTCTAGACAATATGGGCGAGCAGTACTTC. Protein product: CASILDNMGEQYF.

This clonotype was recorded a few times. This sequence joins TRBV20-1 and TRBJ2-7; TRBD1 matches 7 bases. The CDR3 loop spans 13 amino acids. V trimming: 6 bases; J trimming: 2 bases; junction bases outside the gene matches: 7. Per the germline V gene, CDR1 is DFQATT and CDR2 is SNEGSKA (reference sequence). The CDR3 is CSAPGTAPYEQYF. CDR3 nucleotide sequence: TGCAGTGCCCCCGGGACAGCCCCCTACGAGCAGTACTTC.

This clonotype showed up many times. The rearrangement uses TRBV20-1 and TRBJ2-5; D is uncertain. Per germline, CDR1 DFQATT and CDR2 SNEGSKA (reference sequence). Trimming shortened V by 6 bases and J by 5 bases, and 16 bases separated the two germline ends. The CDR3 contains 13 residues. CDR3 DNA: TGCAGTGCCCGGGTTCCCGGTTCGGAGACCCAGTACTTC. It translates to CSARVPGSETQYF.